The sample holds many counts of the clone carrying this T cell receptor beta chain. CD8+CD57+ cell expansion had been shown by flow cytometry in patients chosen for sequencing. By the time of blood sampling, patients had still received no therapy. This entry is derived from a study of CD8+CD57+ T cells in acquired aplastic anemia. Turning to the study itself: Sorted CD4+ and CD8+ cells yielded DNA averaging about 3.1 ug.

Germline V gives CDR1 SGDLS, CDR2 YYNGEE. The CDR3 covers 15 residues. V was shortened by 0 bases and J by 2 bases, with 9 bases between the two germline ends. The use of genomic DNA as template underpinned the TCR beta VDJ and CDR3 profiling. MiXCR, run by TCRdb on the reads, gives a single entry per CDR3 protein. The repertoire holds a few hundred thousand distinct CDR3 sequences, with under 65% as singletons. This chain joins TRBV9 and TRBJ2-1; no reliable D call. Sequenced sample: sorted CD4+, CD8+, or CD8+CD57+ T cells (not recorded which) from PBMCs. The sequence was collected from a human donor with aplastic anemia. CDR3 region: CASSVAELTYNEQFF. In DNA, the CDR3 is TGTGCCAGCAGCGTAGCGGAATTGACCTACAATGAGCAGTTCTTC.